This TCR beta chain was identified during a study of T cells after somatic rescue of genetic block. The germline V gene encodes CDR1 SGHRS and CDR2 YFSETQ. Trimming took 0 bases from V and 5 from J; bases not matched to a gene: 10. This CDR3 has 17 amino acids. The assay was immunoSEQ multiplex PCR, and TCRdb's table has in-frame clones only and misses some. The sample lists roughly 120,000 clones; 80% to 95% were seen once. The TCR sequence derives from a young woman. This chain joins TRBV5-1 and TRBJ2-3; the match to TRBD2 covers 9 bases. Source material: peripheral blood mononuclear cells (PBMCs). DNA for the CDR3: TGCGCCAGCAGCTTGGCCGCGCGGGGGGGCCGAAAAGATACGCAGTATTTT. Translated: CASSLAARGGRKDTQYF.